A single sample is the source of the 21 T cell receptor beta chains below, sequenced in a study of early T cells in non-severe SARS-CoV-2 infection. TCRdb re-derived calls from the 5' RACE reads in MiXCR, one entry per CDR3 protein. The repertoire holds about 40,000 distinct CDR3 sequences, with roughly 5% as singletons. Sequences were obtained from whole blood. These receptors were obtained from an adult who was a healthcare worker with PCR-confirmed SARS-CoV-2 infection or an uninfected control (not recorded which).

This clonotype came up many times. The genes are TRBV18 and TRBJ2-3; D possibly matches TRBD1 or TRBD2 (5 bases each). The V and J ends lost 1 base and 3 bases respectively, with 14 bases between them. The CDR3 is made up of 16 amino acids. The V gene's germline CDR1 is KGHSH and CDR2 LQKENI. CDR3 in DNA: TGTGCCAGCTCACCACGCGCAGGGAGTCGGACAGATACGCAGTATTTT. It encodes CASSPRAGSRTDTQYF.

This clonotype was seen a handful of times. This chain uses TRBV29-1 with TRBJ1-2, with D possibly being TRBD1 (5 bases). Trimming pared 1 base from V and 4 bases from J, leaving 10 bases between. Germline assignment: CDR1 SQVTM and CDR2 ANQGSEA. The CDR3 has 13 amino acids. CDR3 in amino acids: CSVEVGQGYGYTF. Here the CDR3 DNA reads TGCAGCGTTGAAGTTGGGCAGGGCTATGGCTACACCTTC.

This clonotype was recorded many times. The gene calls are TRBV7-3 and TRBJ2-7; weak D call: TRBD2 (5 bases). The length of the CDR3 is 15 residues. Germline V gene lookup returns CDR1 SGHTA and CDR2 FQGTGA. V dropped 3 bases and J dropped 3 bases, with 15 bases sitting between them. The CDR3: CASSLWASHVYEQYF. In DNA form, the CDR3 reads TGTGCCAGCAGCTTGTGGGCTAGCCACGTCTACGAGCAGTACTTC.

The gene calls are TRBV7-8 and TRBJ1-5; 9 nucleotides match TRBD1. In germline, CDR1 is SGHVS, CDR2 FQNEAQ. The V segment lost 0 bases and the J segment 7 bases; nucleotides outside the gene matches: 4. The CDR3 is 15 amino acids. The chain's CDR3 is CASSLAGTGSQPQHF. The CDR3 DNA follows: TGTGCCAGCAGCTTAGCGGGGACAGGGAGCCAGCCCCAGCATTTT. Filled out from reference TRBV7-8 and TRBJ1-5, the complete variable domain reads GAGVSQSPRYKVAKRGQDVALRCDPISGHVSLFWYQQALGQGPEFLTYFQNEAQLDKSGLPSDRFFAERPEGSVSTLKIQRTQQEDSAVYLCASSLAGTGSQPQHFGDGTRLSIL.

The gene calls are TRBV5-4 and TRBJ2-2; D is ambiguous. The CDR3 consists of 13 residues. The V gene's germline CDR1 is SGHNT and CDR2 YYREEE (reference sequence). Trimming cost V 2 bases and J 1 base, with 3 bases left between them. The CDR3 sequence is CASSFQNTGELFF. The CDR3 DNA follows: TGTGCCAGCAGCTTTCAGAACACCGGGGAGCTGTTTTTT. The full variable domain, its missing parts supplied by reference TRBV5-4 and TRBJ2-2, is ETGVTQSPTHLIKTRGQQVTLRCSSQSGHNTVSWYQQALGQGPQFIFQYYREEENGRGNFPPRFSGLQFPNYSSELNVNALELDDSALYLCASSFQNTGELFFGEGSRLTVL.

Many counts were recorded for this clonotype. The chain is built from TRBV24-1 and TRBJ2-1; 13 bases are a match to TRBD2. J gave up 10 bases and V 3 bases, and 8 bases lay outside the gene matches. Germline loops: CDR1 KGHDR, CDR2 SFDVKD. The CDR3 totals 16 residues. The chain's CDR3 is CATSDLTSGRLGEQFF. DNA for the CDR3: TGTGCCACCAGTGATCTGACTAGCGGGAGGCTTGGCGAGCAGTTCTTC.

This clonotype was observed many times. The CDR3 DNA is TGTGCCAGCAGTCCTCGGAAGAGAGCTAGCACAGATACGCAGTATTTT. It encodes CASSPRKRASTDTQYF. The chain couples TRBV28 to TRBJ2-3; D remains unclear. This CDR3 spans 16 amino acids. V was cut by 5 bases and J by 0 bases, with 15 bases left in between. Per the germline V gene, CDR1 is MDHEN and CDR2 is SYDVKM.

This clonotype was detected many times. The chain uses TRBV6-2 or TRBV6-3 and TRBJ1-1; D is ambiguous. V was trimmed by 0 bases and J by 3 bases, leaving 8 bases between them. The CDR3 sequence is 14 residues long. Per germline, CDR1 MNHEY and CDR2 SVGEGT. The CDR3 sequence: CASSYSGFYTEAFF. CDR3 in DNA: TGTGCCAGCAGTTACTCCGGCTTTTACACTGAAGCTTTCTTT.

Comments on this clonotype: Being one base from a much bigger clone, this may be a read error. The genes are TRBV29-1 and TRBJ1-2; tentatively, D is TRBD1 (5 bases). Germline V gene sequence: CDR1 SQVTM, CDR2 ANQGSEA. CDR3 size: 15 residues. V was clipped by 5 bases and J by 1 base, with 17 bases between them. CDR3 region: CSVTRFGHGNYGYTF. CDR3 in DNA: TGCAGCGTTACCCGCTTCGGACATGGTAACTATGGCTACACCTTC.

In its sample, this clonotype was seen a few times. The DNA of the CDR3 is TGTGCCAGCAGCTTAGGGGACTTCTACACCTTC. Translation: CASSLGDFYTF. The genes are TRBV7-9 and TRBJ1-2; tentative D call: TRBD1 (5 bases). CDR3 length: 11 residues. V was shortened by 1 base and J by 10 bases, with 7 bases between the two germline ends. Germline CDR1 SEHNR, CDR2 FQNEAQ (reference sequence).

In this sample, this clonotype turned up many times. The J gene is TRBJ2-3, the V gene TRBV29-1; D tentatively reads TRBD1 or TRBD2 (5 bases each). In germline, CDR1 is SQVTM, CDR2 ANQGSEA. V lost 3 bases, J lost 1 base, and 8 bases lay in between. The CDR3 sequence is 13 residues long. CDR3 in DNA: TGCAGCGTTGACGGGGCGGGCACAGATACGCAGTATTTT. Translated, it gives CSVDGAGTDTQYF.

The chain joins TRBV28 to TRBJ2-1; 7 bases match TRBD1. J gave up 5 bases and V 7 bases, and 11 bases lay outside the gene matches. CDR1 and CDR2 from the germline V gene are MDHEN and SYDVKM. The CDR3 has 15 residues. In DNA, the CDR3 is TGTGCCAGCAAAGCCCCACAGGGGATCAACAATGAGCAGTTCTTC. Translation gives CASKAPQGINNEQFF.

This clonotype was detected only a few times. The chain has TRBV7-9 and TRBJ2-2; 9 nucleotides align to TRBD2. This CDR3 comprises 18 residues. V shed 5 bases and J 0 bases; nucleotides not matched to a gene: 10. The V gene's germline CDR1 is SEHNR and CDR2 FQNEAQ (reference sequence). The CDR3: CASSPTRAGGTNTGELFF. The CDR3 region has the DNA TGTGCCAGCAGCCCCACACGAGCGGGGGGAACGAACACCGGGGAGCTGTTTTTT.

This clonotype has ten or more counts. The CDR3 sequence is CASLTGYEQYF. The CDR3 nucleotides read TGTGCCAGCCTTACAGGGTACGAGCAGTACTTC. J is TRBJ2-7 and V is TRBV6-1; TRBD1 is a possible D gene (6 bases). The germline V gene encodes CDR1 MNHNS and CDR2 SASEGT. Trimming cost V 8 bases and J 4 bases, with 9 bases left between them. The length of the CDR3 is 11 residues.

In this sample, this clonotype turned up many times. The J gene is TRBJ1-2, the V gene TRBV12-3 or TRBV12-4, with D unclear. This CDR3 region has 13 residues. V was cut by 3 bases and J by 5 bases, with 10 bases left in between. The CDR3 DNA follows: TGTGCCAGCAGTTTCAACGGAGGTTATGGCTACACCTTC. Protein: CASSFNGGYGYTF.

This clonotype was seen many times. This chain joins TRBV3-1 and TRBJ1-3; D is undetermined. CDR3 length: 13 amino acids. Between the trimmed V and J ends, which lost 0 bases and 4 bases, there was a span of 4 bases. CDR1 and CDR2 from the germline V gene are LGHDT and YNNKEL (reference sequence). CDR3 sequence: CASSQDLGNTIYF. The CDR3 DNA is TGTGCCAGCAGCCAAGACCTCGGAAACACCATATATTTT.

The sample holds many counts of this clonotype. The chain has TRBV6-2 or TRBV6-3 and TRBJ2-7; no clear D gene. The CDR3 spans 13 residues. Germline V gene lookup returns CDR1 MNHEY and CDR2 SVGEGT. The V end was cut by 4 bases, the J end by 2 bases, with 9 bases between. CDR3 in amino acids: CASSLAEAYEQYF. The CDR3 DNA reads TGTGCCAGCAGTTTGGCAGAAGCCTACGAGCAGTACTTC.

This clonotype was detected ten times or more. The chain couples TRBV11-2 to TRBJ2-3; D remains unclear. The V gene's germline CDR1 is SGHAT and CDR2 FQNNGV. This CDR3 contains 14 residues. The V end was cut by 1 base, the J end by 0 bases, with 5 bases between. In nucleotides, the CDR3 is TGTGCCAGCAGCTTAGCCGCAAGCACAGATACGCAGTATTTT. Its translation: CASSLAASTDTQYF. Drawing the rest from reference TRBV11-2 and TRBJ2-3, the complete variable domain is EAGVAQSPRYKIIEKRQSVAFWCNPISGHATLYWYQQILGQGPKLLIQFQNNGVVDDSQLPKDRFSAERLKGVDSTLKIQPAKLEDSAVYLCASSLAASTDTQYFGPGTRLTVL.

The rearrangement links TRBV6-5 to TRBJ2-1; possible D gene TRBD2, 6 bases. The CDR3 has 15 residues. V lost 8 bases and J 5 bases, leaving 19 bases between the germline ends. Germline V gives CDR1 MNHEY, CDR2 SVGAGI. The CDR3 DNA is TGTGCCAGCCAGATCACGGAGGGCCGCGACAATGAGCAGTTCTTC. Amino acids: CASQITEGRDNEQFF.

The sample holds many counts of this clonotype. CDR3 nucleotides: TGTGCCAGCAGCCAAACCGGGGGAGTCGGAAAACTGTTTTTT. Amino acids: CASSQTGGVGKLFF. The chain carries TRBV7-6 and TRBJ1-4; tentatively, D is TRBD1 (5 bases). Trimming pared 5 bases from V and 10 bases from J, leaving 17 bases between. CDR3 length: 14 residues. Germline V lookup: CDR1 SGHVS, CDR2 FNYEAQ. Based on the CDR3 plus reference TRBV7-6 and TRBJ1-4, the full variable domain is GAGVSQSPRYKVTKRGQDVALRCDPISGHVSLYWYRQALGQGPEFLTYFNYEAQQDKSGLPNDRFSAERPEGSISTLTIQRTEQRDSAMYRCASSQTGGVGKLFFGSGTQLSVL.

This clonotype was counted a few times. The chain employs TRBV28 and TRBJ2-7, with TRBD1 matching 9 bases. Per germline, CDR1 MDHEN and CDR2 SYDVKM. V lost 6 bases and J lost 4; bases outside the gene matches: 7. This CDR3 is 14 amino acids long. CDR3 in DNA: TGTGCCAGCAGGTCCGGGACAGGGTTATACGAGCAGTACTTC. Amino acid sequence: CASRSGTGLYEQYF. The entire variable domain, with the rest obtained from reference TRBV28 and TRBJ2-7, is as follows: DVKVTQSSRYLVKRTGEKVFLECVQDMDHENMFWYRQDPGLGLRLIYFSYDVKMKEKGDIPEGYSVSREKKERFSLILESASTNQTSMYLCASRSGTGLYEQYFGPGTRLTVT.